Each of the 22 T cell receptor beta chains below was sequenced from the same sample in a study of T cell responses to AZD1222 COVID-19 vaccine. The protocol was immunoSEQ multiplex PCR, while the TCRdb copy is restricted to in-frame clones and leaves out a portion. The sample has 150,000 or so clones; about 90% are singletons. The sequences come from peripheral blood, collected 28 days after the second AZD1222 dose. Receptor source: an adult who received the AZD1222 COVID-19 vaccine.

This sequence joins TRBV18 and TRBJ1-1; D call uncertain. The germline V gene has CDR1 KGHSH and CDR2 LQKENI. Between the trimmed V and J ends, which lost 4 bases and 3 bases, there was a span of 9 bases. The CDR3 consists of 13 residues. The CDR3 DNA is TGTGCCAGCTCACTCTCCCTAGACACTGAAGCTTTCTTT. It translates to CASSLSLDTEAFF. The full variable domain, its missing parts supplied by reference TRBV18 and TRBJ1-1, is NAGVMQNPRHLVRRRGQEARLRCSPMKGHSHVYWYRQLPEEGLKFMVYLQKENIIDESGMPKERFSAEFPKEGPSILRIQQVVRGDSAAYFCASSLSLDTEAFFGQGTRLTVV.

This sequence joins TRBV5-1 and TRBJ1-6; perhaps TRBD1 as D (6 bases). Trimming took 0 bases from V and 7 from J, leaving 14 bases between them. This CDR3 comprises 16 residues. The V gene's germline CDR1 is SGHRS and CDR2 YFSETQ. CDR3 protein: CASSLAGQNSNSPLHF. The CDR3 nucleotides are TGCGCCAGCAGCTTGGCCGGACAGAATAGCAATTCACCCCTCCACTTT.

V gene TRBV4-3 combines with J gene TRBJ1-5; no firm D call. CDR1 and CDR2 from the germline V gene are LGHNA and YSLEER. The CDR3 totals 15 residues. Trimming pared 0 bases from V and 2 bases from J, leaving 8 bases between. Written as DNA, the CDR3 is TGCGCCAGCAGCCAAGATCGGTTCGGCAATCAGCCCCAGCATTTT. This gives the protein CASSQDRFGNQPQHF.

This chain links TRBV7-2 with TRBJ1-5, with a possible D match to TRBD1 (5 bases). Trimming removed 3 bases at V and 1 base at J, with 10 bases between. CDR3 size: 15 residues. Germline V gene sequence: CDR1 SGHTA, CDR2 FQGNSA. CDR3 bases: TGTGCCAGCAGCTTGCGGGGGGGGAGCAATCAGCCCCAGCATTTT. Amino acid sequence: CASSLRGGSNQPQHF.

The rearrangement links TRBV6-2 or TRBV6-3 to TRBJ2-7; 10 positions match TRBD2. The CDR3 runs 15 residues. Germline V lookup: CDR1 MNHEY, CDR2 SVGEGT. With 3 bases clipped from V and 6 bases from J, the junction kept 8 bases outside the gene matches. The CDR3 reads CASSYSAGGPFEQYF. CDR3 sequence (DNA): TGTGCCAGCAGTTATTCAGCGGGAGGGCCCTTCGAGCAGTACTTC.

The chain is built from TRBV29-1 and TRBJ2-7, with D uncertain. The CDR3 runs 10 residues. Trimming took 5 bases from V and 3 from J, leaving 5 bases between them. Per the germline V gene, CDR1 is SQVTM and CDR2 is ANQGSEA. This chain's CDR3 is CSVRDYEQYF. The CDR3 DNA sequence: TGCAGCGTTCGCGACTACGAGCAGTACTTC.

J is TRBJ2-7 and V is TRBV5-4; 9 bases fit TRBD2. Germline CDR1 is SGHNT and CDR2 is YYREEE (reference sequence). V dropped 4 bases and J dropped 5; count of bases not matched to a gene: 7. This CDR3 region has 14 residues. The CDR3 DNA reads TGTGCCAGCAGCCCCACGGGACTAGCAAACGAGCAGTACTTC. Amino acid sequence: CASSPTGLANEQYF. Looking up the rest from reference TRBV5-4 and TRBJ2-7 gives the full variable domain: ETGVTQSPTHLIKTRGQQVTLRCSSQSGHNTVSWYQQALGQGPQFIFQYYREEENGRGNFPPRFSGLQFPNYSSELNVNALELDDSALYLCASSPTGLANEQYFGPGTRLTVT.

The chain combines TRBV4-2 with TRBJ2-5; TRBD1 aligns across 8 bases. The V and J ends lost 4 bases and 3 bases, in that order; junction bases with no gene match: 1. Germline CDR1 and CDR2: LGHNA and YNFKEQ. This CDR3 spans 13 amino acids. The chain's CDR3 is CASSLDREETQYF. CDR3 sequence (DNA): TGTGCCAGCAGCCTGGACAGGGAAGAGACCCAGTACTTC.

The chain employs TRBV5-6 and TRBJ1-2, with 8 bases identical to TRBD1. The CDR3 contains 15 residues. Germline CDR1 is SGHDT and CDR2 is YYEEEE. Germline trimming cut 0 bases from V and 4 bases from J; bases unmatched to any gene: 5. The CDR3 loop is CASSLGGQGGYGYTF. CDR3 DNA: TGTGCCAGCAGCTTGGGAGGACAGGGAGGCTATGGCTACACCTTC.

V and J are TRBV7-9 and TRBJ1-3; D is undetermined. CDR3 length equals 12 residues. Germline V gene sequence: CDR1 SEHNR, CDR2 FQNEAQ (reference sequence). Trimming removed 11 bases at V and 0 bases at J, with 8 bases between. CDR3 sequence reads: CAYWVSGNTIYF. DNA of the CDR3: TGTGCCTATTGGGTCTCTGGAAACACCATATATTTT.

The chain is built from TRBV19 and TRBJ1-1, with 7 bases fitting TRBD1. Trimming took 10 bases from V and 4 from J; bases not matched to a gene: 9. This CDR3 comprises 13 residues. The germline CDR1 and CDR2 sequences are LNHDA and SQIVND (reference sequence). The CDR3 reads CATTGVQGTEAFF. The CDR3 bases are TGTGCCACCACAGGGGTCCAGGGCACTGAAGCTTTCTTT.

This clone occurred once. This rearrangement joins TRBV30 to TRBJ2-6; 7 bases line up with TRBD1. From germline, CDR1 is GTSNPN and CDR2 SVGIG (reference sequence). The CDR3 contains 15 residues. V shed 3 bases and J 4 bases; nucleotides not matched to a gene: 6. The CDR3 DNA is TGTGCCTGGAGCATAGACAGGGCCGGGGCCAACGTCCTGACTTTC. Its protein is CAWSIDRAGANVLTF.

This chain connects TRBV5-6 to TRBJ1-2, with 10 nucleotides matching TRBD1. After removal of 4 bases from V and 8 bases from J, the junction contained 8 bases not matched to a gene. Germline V gene data show CDR1 as SGHDT and CDR2 as YYEEEE. The CDR3 is made up of 14 amino acids. CDR3 residues: CASSPGDRGGGYTF. CDR3 coding DNA: TGTGCCAGCAGCCCTGGGGACAGGGGAGGAGGCTACACCTTC.

With respect to this clone: Distinct nucleotide sequences in the sample also encode this CDR3. The chain is built from TRBV5-1 and TRBJ2-7, with D hard to call. The germline V gene encodes CDR1 SGHRS and CDR2 YFSETQ. The CDR3 sequence is 14 residues long. Trimming pared 0 bases from V and 1 base from J, leaving 8 bases between. In DNA, the CDR3 is TGCGCCAGCAGCTTGGTCGCCGGGTCCTACGAGCAGTACTTC. As protein: CASSLVAGSYEQYF.

The chain combines TRBV28 with TRBJ2-7; 9 nucleotides agree with TRBD1. The germline V gene has CDR1 MDHEN and CDR2 SYDVKM. After removal of 9 bases from V and 4 bases from J, the junction contained 13 bases not matched to a gene. The CDR3 extends over 15 amino acids. The chain's CDR3 is CASNPEGQGVYEQYF. CDR3 nucleotides: TGTGCCAGTAATCCGGAGGGACAGGGAGTGTACGAGCAGTACTTC.

With respect to this clone: A junction end diverges from the germline sequence, so it may reflect a read error. The V gene is TRBV6-1, the J gene TRBJ1-3; D may be TRBD1 (5 bases). In germline, CDR1 is MNHNS, CDR2 SASEGT. This CDR3 comprises 17 residues. CDR3 protein: CASSEGRQFSSGNTIYF. In nucleotides, the CDR3 is TGTGCCAGCAGCGAAGGGAGACAGTTTTCCTCTGGAAACACCATATATTTT.

The chain recombines TRBV13 with TRBJ2-2, with D tentatively TRBD1 (6 bases). The CDR3 spans 15 residues. From germline, CDR1 is PRHDT and CDR2 FYEKMQ (reference sequence). V was pared by 6 bases and J by 6 bases, with 17 bases between. CDR3: CASSSGQIFAGELFF. The CDR3 bases are TGTGCCAGCAGTTCCGGACAGATTTTCGCCGGGGAGCTGTTTTTT.

The V gene is TRBV11-2, the J gene TRBJ2-3; a possible D gene is TRBD1 (5 bases). The V and J ends lost 3 bases and 1 base respectively, with 8 bases between them. Germline CDR1 SGHAT, CDR2 FQNNGV. The CDR3 loop spans 14 amino acids. Here the CDR3 reads CASSLWGGTDTQYF. The CDR3, as DNA: TGTGCCAGCAGCTTGTGGGGCGGCACAGATACGCAGTATTTT.

The chain recombines TRBV6-2 or TRBV6-3 with TRBJ1-1; D is unclear. The CDR3 contains 15 residues. The germline V gene has CDR1 MNHEY and CDR2 SVGEGT. V lost 1 base, J lost 8 bases, and 17 bases lay in between. CDR3: CASSYFGLLGAEAFF. The CDR3 DNA reads TGTGCCAGCAGTTACTTCGGACTATTGGGCGCCGAAGCTTTCTTT.

This chain joins TRBV4-2 and TRBJ2-7; D might be TRBD2 (6 bases). V was shortened by 0 bases and J by 0 bases, with 9 bases between the two germline ends. CDR3 length equals 15 residues. Germline V CDR1 and CDR2: LGHNA, YNFKEQ. The CDR3 sequence is CASSQEWGDSYEQYF. CDR3 nucleotides: TGTGCCAGCAGCCAAGAGTGGGGGGACTCCTACGAGCAGTACTTC.

Comments on this clone: A read error is possible here, since a much larger clone lies one base away. The chain combines TRBV5-5 with TRBJ1-2; 9 positions agree with TRBD1. Per germline, CDR1 SGHKS and CDR2 YYEKEE (reference sequence). The CDR3 loop spans 13 amino acids. The V segment lost 3 bases and the J segment 3 bases; nucleotides outside the gene matches: 0. The CDR3 is CASSWDRDYGYTF. For the CDR3, the DNA is TGTGCCAGCAGCTGGGACAGGGACTATGGCTACACCTTC.

This chain uses TRBV6-2 or TRBV6-3 with TRBJ1-2, with D unclear. This CDR3 comprises 14 residues. Trimming took 2 bases from V and 4 from J, leaving 11 bases between them. Germline values: CDR1 MNHEY, CDR2 SVGEGT. The CDR3 nucleotides are TGTGCCAGCAGTTACGCACAAGGATCCTATGGCTACACCTTC. Protein sequence: CASSYAQGSYGYTF.